Shown below are 31 T cell receptor beta chains from a single sample sequenced in a study of human T cells and chemical hapten exposure. TCRdb reprocessed the RACE reads with MiXCR, giving one entry per CDR3 protein. The data hold tens of thousands of distinct CDR3 sequences, with 6.6% observed a single time. Time point indicated: patch test 2, 6 weeks after DPC sensitization. Stated treatment: therapeutic diphenylcyclopropenone sensitization with weekly scalp DPC. Sample: whole blood, taken in connection with sensitization to the hapten diphenylcyclopropenone (DPC). All receptors come from a woman in her 30s with alopecia areata. Some clones in this sample may be carry-over from other donors' samples.

In its sample, this clonotype was seen many times. The J gene is TRBJ2-3, the V gene TRBV20-1; 10 nucleotides match TRBD1. V was pared by 6 bases and J by 4 bases, with 4 bases of the junction left unmatched. Germline loops: CDR1 DFQATT, CDR2 SNEGSKA (reference sequence). The CDR3 loop spans 13 amino acids. For the CDR3, the DNA is TGCAGTGCCCCGGGACAGGGGTCAGATACGCAGTATTTT. This sequence encodes CSAPGQGSDTQYF.

Remarks on this clonotype: This may arise from a read error, as a much more abundant clone is one base away. The chain couples TRBV11-1 to TRBJ2-7; D might be TRBD2 (5 bases). Germline CDR1 reads SGHAT; CDR2 reads FQDESV (reference sequence). The CDR3 spans 13 residues. CDR3 sequence reads: CVSSLDRGYEQYF. CDR3 in DNA: TGTGTCAGCAGCTTAGATCGAGGGTACGAGCAGTACTTC.

This clonotype was seen repeatedly, ten times or more. The rearrangement uses TRBV7-2 and TRBJ1-1; D might be TRBD1 (5 bases). V lost 2 bases, J lost 3 bases, and 16 bases lay in between. The CDR3 contains 16 residues. Per germline, CDR1 SGHTA and CDR2 FQGNSA. The CDR3 sequence is CASSLRAGLMHTEAFF. CDR3 DNA sequence: TGTGCCAGCAGCTTAAGGGCAGGGCTCATGCACACTGAAGCTTTCTTT.

This clonotype was counted at least ten times. In this CDR3 the conserved last residue, phenylalanine or tryptophan, is missing, so a read error is likely. The DNA is left out, because the CDR3 cannot be placed on it with certainty; the CDR3 is given as TCRdb lists it. V gene TRBV24-1 combines with J gene TRBJ2-7; the table's TRBD1 call for D was not verified on the DNA. Ends included, the CDR3 has 10 residues. The germline V gene encodes CDR1 KGHDR and CDR2 SFDVKD. CDR3 in amino acids: CATSDFLKGP.

At least ten counts were recorded for this clonotype. The rearrangement uses TRBV7-8 and TRBJ1-1, with no clear D. Germline V gene lookup returns CDR1 SGHVS and CDR2 FQNEAQ. The CDR3 covers 11 residues. V was shortened by 5 bases and J by 6 bases, with 7 bases between the two germline ends. CDR3 region: CASSPGPEAFF. The CDR3 region has the DNA TGTGCCAGCAGCCCGGGCCCTGAAGCTTTCTTT.

This clonotype has at least ten counts. V gene TRBV5-1 combines with J gene TRBJ2-7; D uncertain. The CDR3 covers 14 residues. Germline lookup yields CDR1 SGHRS and CDR2 YFSETQ. Trimming pared 2 bases from V and 2 bases from J, leaving 11 bases between. CDR3 region: CASSLEEGPYEQYF. The CDR3 bases are TGCGCCAGCAGCTTAGAGGAAGGGCCCTACGAGCAGTACTTC. Complete variable domain (other parts from reference TRBV5-1 and TRBJ2-7): KAGVTQTPRYLIKTRGQQVTLSCSPISGHRSVSWYQQTPGQGLQFLFEYFSETQRNKGNFPGRFSGRQFSNSRSEMNVSTLELGDSALYLCASSLEEGPYEQYFGPGTRLTVT.

This clonotype has only a few counts. The chain joins TRBV20-1 to TRBJ2-7, with 11 bases fitting TRBD2. Germline loops: CDR1 DFQATT, CDR2 SNEGSKA (reference sequence). The CDR3 runs to 16 residues. V shed 3 bases and J 0 bases; nucleotides not matched to a gene: 7. The CDR3 protein is CSASALLAGDSYEQYF. CDR3 DNA sequence: TGCAGTGCTAGCGCCCTACTAGCGGGGGACTCCTACGAGCAGTACTTC.

This chain joins TRBV7-9 and TRBJ1-1, with D hard to call. The V gene's germline CDR1 is SEHNR and CDR2 FQNEAQ (reference sequence). V lost 1 base and J lost 0, with 6 bases in between. The CDR3 is 14 amino acids. The CDR3 DNA follows: TGTGCCAGCAGCTTAGAGGGTTTGAACACTGAAGCTTTCTTT. The encoded protein is CASSLEGLNTEAFF. Looking up the rest from reference TRBV7-9 and TRBJ1-1 gives the full variable domain: DTGVSQNPRHKITKRGQNVTFRCDPISEHNRLYWYRQTLGQGPEFLTYFQNEAQLEKSRLLSDRFSAERPKGSFSTLEIQRTEQGDSAMYLCASSLEGLNTEAFFGQGTRLTVV.

The gene calls are TRBV12-3 or TRBV12-4 and TRBJ1-1; no clear D gene. V lost 3 bases and J 1 base, leaving 12 bases between the germline ends. CDR3 length equals 15 residues. CDR3 residues: CASSFGPNQNTEAFF. DNA of the CDR3: TGTGCCAGCAGTTTTGGACCGAACCAGAACACTGAAGCTTTCTTT.

This clonotype came up a few times. V is TRBV5-4 and J is TRBJ2-1, with TRBD2 identical over 7 bases. CDR3 length equals 14 residues. Germline CDR1 SGHNT, CDR2 YYREEE (reference sequence). J lost 9 bases, V lost 2 bases, and 8 bases had no gene match. The CDR3: CASSLRRPGGEQFF. Written as DNA, the CDR3 is TGTGCCAGCAGCTTACGCAGGCCGGGGGGTGAGCAGTTCTTC.

At least ten counts were recorded for this clonotype. The rearrangement links TRBV4-1 to TRBJ2-2; D may correspond to TRBD1 or TRBD2 (6 bases each). V dropped 5 bases and J dropped 6 bases, with 13 bases sitting between them. The CDR3 totals 14 residues. CDR1 MGHRA and CDR2 YSYEKL come from the germline V gene. The CDR3 DNA sequence: TGCGCCAGCAGCTTAACAGGGAGGCCCGGGGAGCTGTTTTTT. Translating gives CASSLTGRPGELFF.

The gene calls are TRBV4-2 and TRBJ1-4; TRBD1 might be the D (6 bases). This CDR3 is built from 15 residues. Deletions cut 2 bases from V and 3 bases from J, with 10 bases between. The germline V gene has CDR1 LGHNA and CDR2 YNFKEQ. CDR3 in DNA: TGTGCCAGCAGCCAACCAGGGGCGGCTAATGAAAAACTGTTTTTT. This gives the protein CASSQPGAANEKLFF.

This clonotype has ten or more counts. The chain carries TRBV20-1 and TRBJ1-2; 10 bases agree with TRBD1. Unmatched junction bases numbered 8, after V lost 8 bases and J lost 5 bases. This CDR3 has 13 amino acids. The V gene's germline CDR1 is DFQATT and CDR2 SNEGSKA (reference sequence). CDR3 nucleotides: TGCAGTTCGCTTGGACAGGGGGATTATGGCTACACCTTC. Protein sequence: CSSLGQGDYGYTF.

This clonotype was picked up many times. The V gene is TRBV29-1, the J gene TRBJ2-7; 7 nucleotides match TRBD1. Germline lookup yields CDR1 SQVTM and CDR2 ANQGSEA. This CDR3 is built from 14 residues. V trimming: 6 bases; J trimming: 2 bases; junction bases outside the gene matches: 10. The chain's CDR3 is CSVVRDREAYEQYF. DNA of the CDR3: TGCAGCGTGGTCCGAGACAGGGAAGCCTACGAGCAGTACTTC.

This clonotype was detected a few times. At one boundary the junction diverges from the germline segment, which might be a read error. The V gene is TRBV27, the J gene TRBJ1-1; D is possibly TRBD1 (6 bases). The CDR3 length is 14 residues. The V gene's germline CDR1 is MNHEY and CDR2 SMNVEV (reference sequence). The CDR3 sequence is CASSLQGSDTEGFF. The CDR3 region has the DNA TGTGCCAGCAGTCTACAGGGTTCTGACACTGAAGGTTTCTTT.

This clonotype was picked up many times. V and J are TRBV7-9 and TRBJ1-1; D remains unclear. The CDR3 loop spans 16 amino acids. Germline V lookup: CDR1 SEHNR, CDR2 FQNEAQ (reference sequence). Between the trimmed V and J ends, which lost 1 base and 0 bases, there was a span of 12 bases. CDR3 sequence (DNA): TGTGCCAGCAGCTTAGGCCGTGGAGATATGAACACTGAAGCTTTCTTT. Translating it yields CASSLGRGDMNTEAFF.

The chain couples TRBV11-1 to TRBJ2-7, with D perhaps matching TRBD1 (6 bases). The germline V gene has CDR1 SGHAT and CDR2 FQDESV (reference sequence). V gave up 1 base and J gave up 0 bases, with 10 bases separating them. This CDR3 is 15 amino acids long. In DNA form, the CDR3 reads TGTGCCAGCAGCTTAGGGACAGCCAACTCCTACGAGCAGTACTTC. This gives the protein CASSLGTANSYEQYF.

This clonotype has only a few counts. The rearrangement joins TRBV7-2 to TRBJ1-2; 7 bases agree with TRBD1. Germline CDR1 and CDR2: SGHTA and FQGNSA. This CDR3 is built from 15 residues. The ends lost 4 bases at V and 2 bases at J; junction bases unmatched: 7. For the CDR3, the DNA is TGTGCCAGCAGCTCCCAACAGGGGCGGAACTATGGCTACACCTTC. The encoded protein is CASSSQQGRNYGYTF. The full variable domain, in which reference TRBV7-2 and TRBJ1-2 provide the parts outside the CDR3, is GAGVSQSPSNKVTEKGKDVELRCDPISGHTALYWYRQSLGQGLEFLIYFQGNSAPDKSGLPSDRFSAERTGGSVSTLTIQRTQQEDSAVYLCASSSQQGRNYGYTFGSGTRLTVV.

At least ten counts were recorded for this clonotype. The chain couples TRBV24-1 to TRBJ2-3, with 10 bases that match TRBD1. Germline assignment: CDR1 KGHDR and CDR2 SFDVKD. This CDR3 contains 14 residues. Unmatched junction bases numbered 12, after V lost 4 bases and J lost 15 bases. The CDR3: CATSDNARDRGGYF. The CDR3 region has the DNA TGTGCCACCAGTGACAACGCTCGGGACAGGGGTGGTTATTTT.

The table lists this clonotype with many counts. The chain uses TRBV12-3 or TRBV12-4 and TRBJ1-2, with D perhaps TRBD1 (6 bases). Between the trimmed V and J ends, which lost 5 bases and 0 bases, there was a span of 13 bases. The CDR3 sequence is 15 residues long. CDR3: CASSPRTAPNYGYTF. Here the CDR3 DNA reads TGTGCCAGCAGTCCCCGGACAGCCCCTAACTATGGCTACACCTTC.

This clonotype was found many times. The V and J genes are TRBV27 and TRBJ1-6; D is unresolved. From germline, CDR1 is MNHEY and CDR2 SMNVEV (reference sequence). The CDR3 runs to 17 residues. V shed 2 bases and J shed 5 bases, with 16 bases lying between them. The CDR3 is CASSLSVRQANNSPLHF. The DNA for the CDR3 is TGTGCCAGCAGTTTAAGCGTCAGGCAGGCTAATAATTCACCCCTCCACTTT.

The V gene is TRBV5-1, the J gene TRBJ1-1; D unclear. Germline V gives CDR1 SGHRS, CDR2 YFSETQ. This CDR3 region has 14 residues. Trimming removed 4 bases from V and 0 bases from J, with 10 bases in between. The CDR3 reads CASSQETMNTEAFF. CDR3 in DNA: TGCGCCAGCAGCCAGGAGACCATGAACACTGAAGCTTTCTTT.

This clonotype was detected ten times or more. The V and J genes are TRBV3-1 and TRBJ1-6; D gene unclear. The V end was cut by 1 base, the J end by 9 bases, with 16 bases between. The CDR3 contains 16 residues. Germline CDR1 is LGHDT and CDR2 is YNNKEL (reference sequence). As DNA, the CDR3 is TGTGCCAGCAGCCAAGTGCGGCCAGCTCTTCCTTCACCCCTCCACTTT. Protein sequence: CASSQVRPALPSPLHF.

This clonotype has a handful of counts. The chain recombines TRBV12-3 or TRBV12-4 with TRBJ1-5; 8 bases agree with TRBD1. Germline trimming cut 3 bases from V and 4 bases from J; bases unmatched to any gene: 5. The CDR3 totals 15 residues. CDR3 DNA sequence: TGTGCCAGCAGTTTCGGGACAGGAGATAATCAGCCCCAGCATTTT. Translated, it gives CASSFGTGDNQPQHF.

This clonotype has at least ten counts. V and J are TRBV7-3 and TRBJ1-2, with 7 bases aligning to TRBD1. V trimming: 5 bases; J trimming: 1 base; junction bases outside the gene matches: 4. The CDR3 covers 14 residues. Per germline, CDR1 SGHTA and CDR2 FQGTGA. The CDR3 DNA reads TGTGCCAGCAGCCTGGGACAGCTTAACTATGGCTACACCTTC. Encoded protein: CASSLGQLNYGYTF.

This clonotype was seen ten or more times. J is TRBJ2-1 and V is TRBV7-2; D possibly corresponds to TRBD2 (6 bases). Germline V gene sequence: CDR1 SGHTA, CDR2 FQGNSA. CDR3 length: 15 residues. Trimming removed 1 base from V and 1 base from J, with 8 bases in between. The CDR3 coding sequence is TGTGCCAGCAGCTTAGAAGGGACTTCCTACAATGAGCAGTTCTTC. Translating gives CASSLEGTSYNEQFF. Based on the CDR3 plus reference TRBV7-2 and TRBJ2-1, the full variable domain is GAGVSQSPSNKVTEKGKDVELRCDPISGHTALYWYRQSLGQGLEFLIYFQGNSAPDKSGLPSDRFSAERTGGSVSTLTIQRTQQEDSAVYLCASSLEGTSYNEQFFGPGTRLTVL.

Details on this clonotype: A much larger clone lies a single base off, so this may be a read error. V and J are TRBV6-2 or TRBV6-3 and TRBJ1-6; possible D gene TRBD1, 5 bases. Germline V CDR1 and CDR2: MNHEY, SVGEGT. The CDR3 is made up of 23 amino acids. CDR3 sequence: CASSYRPFIRDDPGERYNSPPHF. The CDR3 region has the DNA TGTGCCAGCAGTTACCGTCCATTCATCCGGGACGACCCCGGGGAGAGATATAATTCACCCCCCCACTTT.

This clonotype has only one observation. One junction end disagrees with the germline gene, perhaps due to a read error. V and J are TRBV6-5 and TRBJ1-4, with D possibly TRBD1 on 6 matching bases. Germline V lookup: CDR1 MNHEY, CDR2 SVGAGI. The length of the CDR3 is 15 residues. The CDR3: CTSRLGGGSGEKLFF. CDR3 nucleotide sequence: TGTACCAGCAGGCTAGGGGGGGGCAGTGGTGAAAAACTGTTTTTT.

This clonotype has just a few counts. V usage is TRBV6-5 and J usage is TRBJ1-1; D perhaps matches TRBD1 (6 bases). The germline gives CDR1 MNHEY, CDR2 SVGAGI. The CDR3 contains 15 residues. V was shortened by 2 bases and J by 5 bases, with 15 bases between the two germline ends. The CDR3 region is CASSYGGYRETEAFF. DNA of the CDR3: TGTGCCAGCAGTTACGGTGGTTACAGGGAGACTGAAGCTTTCTTT.

V and J are TRBV5-4 and TRBJ2-1; unclear D gene. Germline V gene data show CDR1 as SGHNT and CDR2 as YYREEE (reference sequence). Trimming took off 1 base at V and 5 bases at J, with 16 bases between the two ends. This CDR3 has 16 amino acids. The CDR3 DNA reads TGTGCCAGCAGCTTGTGGTTTTCACAGACAAACAATGAGCAGTTCTTC. As protein: CASSLWFSQTNNEQFF.

This clonotype was seen only a few times. The rearrangement links TRBV30 to TRBJ2-5, with TRBD2 identical over 8 bases. The germline gives CDR1 GTSNPN, CDR2 SVGIG (reference sequence). Trimming cost V 4 bases and J 1 base; bases outside gene matches: 2. This CDR3 comprises 13 residues. DNA of the CDR3: TGTGCCTGGACAGCGGGGGCCCAAGAGACCCAGTACTTC. It specifies CAWTAGAQETQYF.